Presented here are 24 T cell receptor beta chains from one specimen sequenced in a study of T-cell memory formation after mild COVID-19. TCRdb redid the calling of the 5' RACE reads with MiXCR, one entry per CDR3 protein. The sample shows around 400,000 distinct CDR3 sequences, less than 25% of them seen only once. The source material was PBMCs or a T cell subset sorted from them (not recorded which). The receptors were sampled from an adult woman who had mild COVID-19 (a few samples of this study predate the infection). Cell type and time point are not known.

The chain couples TRBV12-5 to TRBJ1-2; D uncertain. Germline CDR1 and CDR2: LGHNT and FRNRAP. The CDR3 spans 15 residues. V was clipped by 4 bases and J by 8 bases, with 20 bases between them. The CDR3 loop reads CASGSWPSGNGGYTF. CDR3 coding DNA: TGTGCTAGTGGTTCTTGGCCCAGCGGCAACGGGGGCTACACCTTC.

The chain carries TRBV5-1 and TRBJ1-1; 7 bases align to TRBD1. This CDR3 has 16 amino acids. V was clipped by 6 bases and J by 1 base; unmatched bases: 12. The germline V gene encodes CDR1 SGHRS and CDR2 YFSETQ. CDR3 sequence reads: CASTPDPGTANTEAFF. The CDR3 DNA is TGCGCCAGCACCCCCGACCCCGGGACAGCGAACACTGAAGCTTTCTTT. The complete variable domain, with remaining parts taken from reference TRBV5-1 and TRBJ1-1, reads KAGVTQTPRYLIKTRGQQVTLSCSPISGHRSVSWYQQTPGQGLQFLFEYFSETQRNKGNFPGRFSGRQFSNSRSEMNVSTLELGDSALYLCASTPDPGTANTEAFFGQGTRLTVV.

This clonotype has more than one count but fewer than ten. The V and J genes are TRBV27 and TRBJ2-2; D unclear. Germline V gene sequence: CDR1 MNHEY, CDR2 SMNVEV (reference sequence). The V end was cut by 3 bases, the J end by 2 bases, with 16 bases between. The CDR3 covers 17 residues. This CDR3 reads CASSFASTYFNTGELFF. In DNA form, the CDR3 reads TGTGCCAGCAGTTTCGCCTCGACTTACTTTAACACCGGGGAGCTGTTTTTT.

There are a few counts of this clonotype. The rearrangement links TRBV7-2 to TRBJ1-3, with a tentative D call TRBD1 (5 bases). The length of the CDR3 is 15 residues. Trimming cost V 0 bases and J 3 bases, with 9 bases left between them. Germline CDR1 reads SGHTA; CDR2 reads FQGNSA. CDR3 sequence: CASSLAGGGGNTIYF. CDR3 in DNA: TGTGCCAGCAGCTTAGCCGGGGGTGGTGGAAACACCATATATTTT. Variable domain in full (rest from reference TRBV7-2 and TRBJ1-3): GAGVSQSPSNKVTEKGKDVELRCDPISGHTALYWYRQSLGQGLEFLIYFQGNSAPDKSGLPSDRFSAERTGGSVSTLTIQRTQQEDSAVYLCASSLAGGGGNTIYFGEGSWLTVV.

This clonotype was seen more than once but under ten times. The chain is built from TRBV12-3 or TRBV12-4 and TRBJ2-5, with D possibly being TRBD1 or TRBD2 (6 bases each). The length of the CDR3 is 18 residues. V was trimmed by 3 bases and J by 3 bases, leaving 23 bases between them. DNA of the CDR3: TGTGCCAGCAGTTTCGGTTCCCTTGCCGGGGGCCAAAAAGAGACCCAGTACTTC. Translating it yields CASSFGSLAGGQKETQYF.

This clonotype has more than one count but fewer than ten. The chain links TRBV2 to TRBJ1-2; no definite D call. Looked up from germline, CDR1 is SNHLY and CDR2 is FYNNEI. V shed 6 bases and J shed 4 bases, with 12 bases lying between them. CDR3 length: 13 amino acids. CDR3 DNA: TGTGCCAGCAGGTTTACAGCTGGCTATGGCTACACCTTC. This gives the protein CASRFTAGYGYTF. The variable domain in full, completed from reference TRBV2 and TRBJ1-2, reads EPEVTQTPSHQVTQMGQEVILRCVPISNHLYFYWYRQILGQKVEFLVSFYNNEISEKSEIFDDQFSVERPDGSNFTLKIRSTKLEDSAMYFCASRFTAGYGYTFGSGTRLTVV.

This clonotype was observed once. J is TRBJ2-7 and V is TRBV12-3 or TRBV12-4; D possibly corresponds to TRBD2 (5 bases). V was cut by 2 bases and J by 2 bases, with 16 bases left in between. The CDR3 contains 16 residues. Written as DNA, the CDR3 is TGTGCCAGCAGTTTACCGTTCGGAGGTCCCCCCTACGAGCAGTACTTC. It is translated as CASSLPFGGPPYEQYF.

The sample holds many counts of this clonotype. The gene calls are TRBV7-8 and TRBJ2-7; 7 nucleotides match TRBD1. Losses at the gene ends were 4 bases for V and 1 base for J; bases not matched to a gene: 7. The CDR3 loop spans 15 amino acids. Germline V gives CDR1 SGHVS, CDR2 FQNEAQ. The CDR3 sequence: CASSYLTGTSYEQYF. As DNA, the CDR3 is TGTGCCAGCAGCTATTTGACAGGGACATCCTACGAGCAGTACTTC.

The chain recombines TRBV5-1 with TRBJ2-7; 8 nucleotides agree with TRBD2. After removal of 4 bases from V and 5 bases from J, the junction contained 11 bases not matched to a gene. The germline gives CDR1 SGHRS, CDR2 YFSETQ. This CDR3 spans 15 amino acids. Here the CDR3 DNA reads TGCGCCAGCAGCCCCGGAGCGGGGGCCCCCAACGAGCAGTACTTC. Its translation: CASSPGAGAPNEQYF.

This clonotype was seen only a few times. The chain joins TRBV27 to TRBJ1-2; 7 nucleotides match TRBD1. This CDR3 contains 14 residues. CDR1 is MNHEY, CDR2 SMNVEV, per germline (reference sequence). The trim removed 6 bases at V and 4 bases at J, leaving 8 bases unmatched. The CDR3 loop is CASSPQGGFYGYTF. As DNA, the CDR3 is TGTGCCAGCAGCCCCCAGGGGGGCTTCTATGGCTACACCTTC.

The V and J genes are TRBV5-4 and TRBJ2-3; D is undetermined. Germline CDR1 and CDR2: SGHNT and YYREEE (reference sequence). The CDR3 has 14 residues. Between the trimmed V and J ends, which lost 2 bases and 3 bases, there was a span of 10 bases. CDR3 DNA: TGTGCCAGCAGCTTATGGACCCAAACAGATACGCAGTATTTT. Its translation: CASSLWTQTDTQYF.

This chain connects TRBV20-1 to TRBJ2-4, with D possibly called TRBD1 or TRBD2 (7 bases each). CDR3 length equals 16 residues. The germline CDR1 and CDR2 sequences are DFQATT and SNEGSKA (reference sequence). V lost 3 bases to trimming and J lost 2 bases, with 17 bases between them. The CDR3 coding sequence is TGCAGTGCTAGGCCCCAGGGGGGGGCGACCAAAAACATTCAGTACTTC. Protein product: CSARPQGGATKNIQYF.

This chain links TRBV15 with TRBJ2-7; 9 bases map to TRBD2. Germline trimming cut 0 bases from V and 4 bases from J; bases unmatched to any gene: 13. Germline CDR1 is LNHNV and CDR2 is YYDKDF (reference sequence). This CDR3 is 18 amino acids long. The DNA of the CDR3 is TGTGCCACCAGCAGAGAGACCGGGACTAGCCCCCAGGGATACGAGCAGTACTTC. The encoded protein is CATSRETGTSPQGYEQYF. Looking up the rest from reference TRBV15 and TRBJ2-7 gives the full variable domain: DAMVIQNPRYQVTQFGKPVTLSCSQTLNHNVMYWYQQKSSQAPKLLFHYYDKDFNNEADTPDNFQSRRPNTSFCFLDIRSPGLGDTAMYLCATSRETGTSPQGYEQYFGPGTRLTVT.

The chain is built from TRBV12-3 or TRBV12-4 and TRBJ2-3; 7 nucleotides match TRBD2. This CDR3 spans 14 amino acids. J was trimmed by 8 bases and V by 1 base; bases with no gene match: 6. CDR3 DNA: TGTGCCAGCAGTTTAGGCGGGAGACCAACTACGCAGTATTTT. Protein product: CASSLGGRPTTQYF.

The CDR3 loop is CASSNNLDGSGYTF. In DNA form, the CDR3 reads TGTGCCAGCAGCAACAACCTAGATGGCTCTGGCTACACCTTC. The genes are TRBV12-3 or TRBV12-4 and TRBJ1-2; D unresolved. V gave up 6 bases and J gave up 7 bases, with 18 bases separating them. The CDR3 has 14 residues.

The genes are TRBV24-1 and TRBJ1-5; TRBD1 matches 7 bases. V shed 4 bases and J 6 bases; nucleotides not matched to a gene: 5. CDR3 length: 14 amino acids. Germline V gene sequence: CDR1 KGHDR, CDR2 SFDVKD. The CDR3 region has the DNA TGTGCCACCAGTGAGACAGGGTTCGGTCAGCCCCAGCATTTT. Protein: CATSETGFGQPQHF.

This rearrangement joins TRBV14 to TRBJ1-6, with D uncertain. The germline V gene has CDR1 SGHDN and CDR2 FVKESK. The CDR3 runs 14 residues. V was trimmed by 0 bases and J by 11 bases, leaving 11 bases between them. CDR3 residues: CASSQEEGIPPLHF. CDR3 DNA sequence: TGTGCCAGCAGCCAAGAAGAAGGGATTCCACCCCTCCACTTT.

The rearrangement uses TRBV20-1 and TRBJ1-1; 7 bases align to TRBD1. CDR1 is DFQATT and CDR2 is SNEGSKA in the germline V gene (reference sequence). The CDR3 has 13 residues. J gave up 5 bases and V 4 bases, and 7 bases lay outside the gene matches. The CDR3 spells CSATSHRGTEAFF. In DNA, the CDR3 is TGCAGTGCTACCTCACACAGGGGAACTGAAGCTTTCTTT.

V and J are TRBV12-3 or TRBV12-4 and TRBJ2-2; 11 nucleotides match TRBD2. This CDR3 has 16 residues. V lost 5 bases, J lost 6 bases, and 8 bases stayed unmatched. CDR3 coding DNA: TGTGCCAGCAGTCACTCTAGCGGGGGGTATTCCGGGGAGCTGTTTTTT. It translates to CASSHSSGGYSGELFF.

Only a few counts were recorded for this clonotype. This rearrangement joins TRBV19 to TRBJ2-2; unclear D gene. With 2 bases removed from V and 2 bases from J, the gap between germline ends came to 9 bases. Germline values: CDR1 LNHDA, CDR2 SQIVND (reference sequence). The CDR3 totals 15 residues. The CDR3 region has the DNA TGTGCCAGTAGTATAAACGGCGGTAACACCGGGGAGCTGTTTTTT. Amino acids: CASSINGGNTGELFF.

J is TRBJ1-2 and V is TRBV3-1; D is uncertain. Germline V gene data show CDR1 as LGHDT and CDR2 as YNNKEL (reference sequence). The V gene lost 2 bases and the J gene lost 5 bases, with 6 bases spanning the gap. The CDR3 length is 12 residues. The CDR3 DNA reads TGTGCCAGCAGCCAAAGAGAATATGGCTACACCTTC. The encoded protein is CASSQREYGYTF.

There are many counts of this clonotype. This chain links TRBV4-1 with TRBJ2-1; 9 bases line up with TRBD1. The CDR3 sequence is 14 residues long. Germline assignment: CDR1 MGHRA and CDR2 YSYEKL. Unmatched junction bases numbered 4, after V lost 3 bases and J lost 7 bases. The CDR3 protein is CASSQPGQGNEQFF. The CDR3 DNA is TGCGCCAGCAGCCAGCCGGGACAGGGAAATGAGCAGTTCTTC.

This clonotype was counted between two and nine times. The rearrangement uses TRBV6-5 and TRBJ2-7; 9 bases map to TRBD2. Germline CDR1 is MNHEY and CDR2 is SVGAGI. The V gene end was trimmed by 2 bases and the J gene end by 6 bases; junction bases not matched to a gene: 5. CDR3 length: 14 amino acids. The CDR3 is CASSYGGRAVEQYF. For the CDR3, the DNA is TGTGCCAGCAGTTACGGCGGGAGGGCCGTCGAGCAGTACTTC.

This chain joins TRBV5-4 and TRBJ2-5, with no clear D. The V and J ends lost 1 base and 1 base respectively, with 5 bases between them. There are 13 residues in the CDR3. Germline values: CDR1 SGHNT, CDR2 YYREEE (reference sequence). The CDR3, as DNA: TGTGCCAGCAGCTTGCCCAGCCAAGAGACCCAGTACTTC. Translation: CASSLPSQETQYF.